One and the same sample provided the 14 T cell receptor beta chains below, sequenced in a study of blood T cell repertoires in COVID-19. Generated by immunoSEQ multiplex PCR, the TCRdb table keeps only in-frame clones and is missing some. Of about 130,000 clones listed, roughly 80% are singletons. The source material was peripheral blood. These receptors all come from a man aged 55-75 years who had recovered from COVID-19.

V is TRBV20-1 and J is TRBJ1-4, with 12 bases aligning to TRBD1. After removal of 3 bases from V and 1 base from J, the junction contained 3 bases not matched to a gene. Per germline, CDR1 DFQATT and CDR2 SNEGSKA (reference sequence). The CDR3 totals 16 residues. The CDR3 nucleotides are TGCAGTGCTAGTAGGGACAGGGGGCTAACTAATGAAAAACTGTTTTTT. Translation gives CSASRDRGLTNEKLFF.

The chain recombines TRBV9 with TRBJ2-3; possibly TRBD2 for D (6 bases). Trimming left V 0 bases short and J 0 bases short, with 8 bases between. CDR1 and CDR2 from the germline V gene are SGDLS and YYNGEE. The CDR3 spans 15 residues. The CDR3 sequence is CASSVGRGSTDTQYF. In DNA, the CDR3 is TGTGCCAGCAGCGTAGGCCGGGGGAGCACAGATACGCAGTATTTT.

The CDR3 DNA reads as TGTGCCAGCAGGCTAGCGGGAGTCTACGAGCAGTACTTC. Translation: CASRLAGVYEQYF. The chain has TRBV7-3 and TRBJ2-7, with TRBD2 matching over 10 bases. The CDR3 length is 13 residues. V was clipped by 6 bases and J by 3 bases; unmatched bases: 2. Per the germline V gene, CDR1 is SGHTA and CDR2 is FQGTGA.

The gene calls are TRBV10-1 and TRBJ1-1; TRBD1 matches at 9 bases. From germline, CDR1 is WNHNN and CDR2 SYGVQD (reference sequence). There are 16 residues in the CDR3. V lost 2 bases and J lost 3; bases outside the gene matches: 7. The CDR3 DNA sequence: TGCGCCAGCAGTGAGCCCAGGGACAGGGTGGACACTGAAGCTTTCTTT. Translated, it gives CASSEPRDRVDTEAFF.

The rearrangement links TRBV4-2 to TRBJ2-3, with 10 bases identical to TRBD2. Germline trimming cut 0 bases from V and 6 bases from J; bases unmatched to any gene: 6. The length of the CDR3 is 16 residues. In germline, CDR1 is LGHNA, CDR2 YNFKEQ. DNA for the CDR3: TGTGCCAGCAGCCAAGATACGGCTAGCGGGGGCGATACGCAGTATTTT. This sequence encodes CASSQDTASGGDTQYF.

The chain links TRBV9 to TRBJ2-7, with 8 bases that match TRBD2. The V gene's germline CDR1 is SGDLS and CDR2 YYNGEE. This CDR3 is built from 15 residues. Germline trimming cut 3 bases from V and 2 bases from J; bases unmatched to any gene: 7. The CDR3 reads CASSEGAGATYEQYF. The DNA for the CDR3 is TGTGCCAGCAGCGAGGGAGCGGGAGCAACCTACGAGCAGTACTTC.

The V and J genes are TRBV18 and TRBJ2-7, with a tentative D call TRBD2 (6 bases). V was clipped by 5 bases and J by 1 base, with 15 bases between them. From germline, CDR1 is KGHSH and CDR2 LQKENI. The CDR3 consists of 15 residues. CDR3 sequence reads: CASSSLPGDSYEQYF. CDR3 in DNA: TGTGCCAGCTCATCTCTGCCGGGGGATTCCTACGAGCAGTACTTC.

V gene TRBV4-3 combines with J gene TRBJ2-5, with TRBD1 matching 8 bases. The J segment lost 4 bases and the V segment lost 1 base, leaving 5 bases of the junction unmatched. Germline V lookup: CDR1 LGHNA, CDR2 YSLEER. This CDR3 has 15 amino acids. Here the CDR3 DNA reads TGCGCCAGCAGCCAAGCGCAGGGGGCGGGAGAGACCCAGTACTTC. Protein sequence: CASSQAQGAGETQYF.

This clone was counted only a few times. The V call is TRBV5-1, the J call TRBJ2-7, with D possibly matching TRBD2 (6 bases). Germline V gene sequence: CDR1 SGHRS, CDR2 YFSETQ. Trimming cost V 4 bases and J 6 bases, with 17 bases left between them. CDR3 length: 14 residues. The CDR3 DNA is TGCGCCAGCAGCCCTCTGGAGGGGAGCGGCGAGCAGTACTTC. Translating it yields CASSPLEGSGEQYF.

V is TRBV27 and J is TRBJ2-5, with D maybe TRBD2 (5 bases). Trimming shortened V by 6 bases and J by 6 bases, and 17 bases separated the two germline ends. Germline assignment: CDR1 MNHEY and CDR2 SMNVEV (reference sequence). The CDR3 sequence is 14 residues long. CDR3 region: CASSPDGPGKTQYF. The CDR3 region has the DNA TGTGCCAGCAGCCCGGACGGCCCGGGGAAGACCCAGTACTTC.

The genes are TRBV30 and TRBJ1-1; 7 bases map to TRBD1. V lost 0 bases and J lost 10; bases outside the gene matches: 8. The CDR3 runs 13 residues. Germline lookup yields CDR1 GTSNPN and CDR2 SVGIG (reference sequence). The CDR3 DNA reads TGTGCCTGGAGTGTAACAGGGGCGGACGTAGCTTTCTTT. Amino acid sequence: CAWSVTGADVAFF. Using reference TRBV30 and TRBJ1-1 for the parts outside the CDR3, the full variable domain is SQTIHQWPATLVQPVGSPLSLECTVEGTSNPNLYWYRQAAGRGLQLLFYSVGIGQISSEVPQNLSASRPQDRQFILSSKKLLLSDSGFYLCAWSVTGADVAFFGQGTRLTVV.

This chain connects TRBV18 to TRBJ2-7; 7 nucleotides line up with TRBD2. V was clipped by 2 bases and J by 4 bases; unmatched bases: 8. This CDR3 comprises 15 residues. CDR1 and CDR2 from the germline V gene are KGHSH and LQKENI. CDR3 coding DNA: TGTGCCAGCTCACCATCGGCGGGGGTTGGGTACGAGCAGTACTTC. It translates to CASSPSAGVGYEQYF.

This clone was seen more than once but under ten times. This chain's CDR3 is CASRSTMYNSPLHF. The CDR3 DNA is TGTGCCAGCAGGAGTACGATGTATAATTCACCCCTCCACTTT. J is TRBJ1-6 and V is TRBV6-5; D gene ambiguous. The CDR3 is 14 amino acids. Deletions cut 6 bases from V and 4 bases from J, with 10 bases between. Germline values: CDR1 MNHEY, CDR2 SVGAGI.

The chain is built from TRBV5-6 and TRBJ1-1, with D perhaps TRBD1 (6 bases). The V gene's germline CDR1 is SGHDT and CDR2 YYEEEE. The CDR3 runs to 17 residues. V lost 3 bases to trimming and J lost 0 bases, with 18 bases between them. The CDR3, as DNA: TGTGCCAGCAGCTACGAACAGGGAGTGGGCATGAACACTGAAGCTTTCTTT. Its protein product is CASSYEQGVGMNTEAFF. Full variable domain (rest looked up from reference TRBV5-6 and TRBJ1-1): DAGVTQSPTHLIKTRGQQVTLRCSPKSGHDTVSWYQQALGQGPQFIFQYYEEEERQRGNFPDRFSGHQFPNYSSELNVNALLLGDSALYLCASSYEQGVGMNTEAFFGQGTRLTVV.